Here is one T cell receptor beta chain with its context. TCRdb keeps only in-frame clones here, not all; method: immunoSEQ multiplex PCR. The table records about 24,000 clones, around 80% of them present only once. The sample is drawn from a study of PD-1 blockade in classical Hodgkin lymphoma. Sample time point: cycle 4 day 1 (C4D1), after more than five weeks of nivolumab. Exposure to brentuximab vedotin varied, and each patient had relapsed following autologous stem cell transplantation. Germline-derived CDR1 and CDR2 are MGHDK and SYGVNS. V was clipped by 1 base and J by 6 bases, with 7 bases between them. This CDR3 comprises 14 residues.

The chain links TRBV25-1 to TRBJ1-6; D gene uncertain. Sequenced material: peripheral blood mononuclear cells (PBMCs), taken before the fourth cycle of nivolumab. The origin of this receptor is a human donor with classical Hodgkin lymphoma. CDR3 DNA: TGTGCCAGCAGTGAATTGGCTAGTAATTCACCCCTCCACTTT. This codes for CASSELASNSPLHF.